The clone carrying this T cell receptor (beta chain) was recorded a few times. This CDR3 comprises 13 residues. Germline lookup yields CDR1 SNHLY and CDR2 FYNNEI. Trimming removed 6 bases at V and 1 base at J, with 9 bases between. Assay: immunoSEQ multiplex PCR; the TCRdb copy retains only in-frame clones and omits some. The sample includes around 75,000 clones, around 90% of them seen just once. This sample was included in a study of T cell changes during pregnancy in multiple sclerosis. The chain combines TRBV2 with TRBJ1-1; a weak D match, TRBD1 (6 bases). Sequences were derived from CD4+ T cells from peripheral blood mononuclear cells, sampled in the third trimester of pregnancy. The clonotype was recovered from a female donor in good health, enrolled as a control in a pregnancy study. The CDR3 is CASRADRNTEAFF. CDR3 sequence (DNA): TGTGCCAGCAGAGCGGACAGGAACACTGAAGCTTTCTTT. The full variable domain, completed using reference TRBV2 and TRBJ1-1, is EPEVTQTPSHQVTQMGQEVILRCVPISNHLYFYWYRQILGQKVEFLVSFYNNEISEKSEIFDDQFSVERPDGSNFTLKIRSTKLEDSAMYFCASRADRNTEAFFGQGTRLTVV.